Sequencing of this TCR beta chain was carried out in a study of CD4 T cells in relation to SARS-CoV-2 and coronaviruses. Study-wide background: Controls used an HIV-1 Nef peptide pool or no peptide. General observations from the study: Around two thirds of donors had memory CD4+ clonotypes crossrecognizing SARS-CoV-2 and common cold coronavirus spike.

Regarding this clone: No antigen is known for it.

Before the COVID-19 pandemic, during about 2011-2019, CD4+ T cells were taken from unexposed donors. Isolation of CD4+ T cells took place after 10 days in culture. Cells permitting, SARS-CoV-2 S/N and four cold-coronavirus spikes were tested on unexposed-donor CD4+ T cells. About 2 million PBMCs per well were cultured with about 9.8 IU/ml IL-2. The method was immunoSEQ multiplex PCR; TCRdb's version includes in-frame clones alone and lacks a portion of them. The table shows tens of thousands of clones, with more than 65% occurring only once. The V end was cut by 3 bases, the J end by 7 bases, with 19 bases between. The germline V gene encodes CDR1 SGHNT and CDR2 YYREEE (reference sequence). The CDR3 is 15 amino acids.

Material for sequencing was CD4+ T cells from PBMCs, cultured in vitro. The chain joins TRBV5-4 to TRBJ1-2, with D possibly TRBD1 on 6 matching bases. The receptor was isolated from a human donor in good health. The CDR3 reads CASSSAKDSVGGYTF. For the CDR3, the DNA is TGTGCCAGCAGCTCGGCGAAGGACAGTGTGGGTGGCTACACCTTC. Together with reference TRBV5-4 and TRBJ1-2, the CDR3 gives the full variable domain: ETGVTQSPTHLIKTRGQQVTLRCSSQSGHNTVSWYQQALGQGPQFIFQYYREEENGRGNFPPRFSGLQFPNYSSELNVNALELDDSALYLCASSSAKDSVGGYTFGSGTRLTVV.